This T cell receptor beta chain was captured in a study of neoadjuvant anti-PD-1 for oral cavity cancer. Germline assignment: CDR1 MNHEY and CDR2 SVGAGI. Trimming took 2 bases from V and 3 from J; bases not matched to a gene: 6. The length of the CDR3 is 16 residues. Repertoires were generated with immunoSEQ multiplex PCR, while TCRdb's copy carries only in-frame clones and drops some. The sample has about 18,000 clones, around 72% seen once. Material: PBMCs, obtained before nivolumab (anti-PD-1) treatment. This receptor was obtained from a person aged 40 to 85 with oral cavity squamous cell carcinoma. The chain recombines TRBV6-5 with TRBJ1-1, with 10 bases fitting TRBD1. In DNA, the CDR3 is TGTGCCAGCAGTTACGGGACAGGGGTGAGGGACACTGAAGCTTTCTTT. Protein product: CASSYGTGVRDTEAFF.